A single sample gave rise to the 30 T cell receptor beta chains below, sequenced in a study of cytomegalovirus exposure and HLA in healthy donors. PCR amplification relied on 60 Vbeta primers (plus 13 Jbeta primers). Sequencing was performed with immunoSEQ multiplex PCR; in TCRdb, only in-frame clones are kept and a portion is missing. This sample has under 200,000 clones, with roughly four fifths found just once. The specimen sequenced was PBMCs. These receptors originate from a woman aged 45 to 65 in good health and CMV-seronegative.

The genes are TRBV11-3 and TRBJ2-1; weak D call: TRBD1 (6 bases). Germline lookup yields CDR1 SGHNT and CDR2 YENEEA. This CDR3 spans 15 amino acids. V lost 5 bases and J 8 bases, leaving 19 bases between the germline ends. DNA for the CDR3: TGTGCCAGCAGCAAGGGGACAACTATTAGGGATGAGCAGTTCTTC. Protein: CASSKGTTIRDEQFF.

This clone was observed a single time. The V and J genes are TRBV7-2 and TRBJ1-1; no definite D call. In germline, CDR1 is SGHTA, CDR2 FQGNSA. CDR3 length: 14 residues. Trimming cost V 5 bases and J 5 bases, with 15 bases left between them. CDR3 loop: CASSPRSGWTEAFF. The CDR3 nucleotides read TGTGCCAGCAGCCCCCGGTCAGGTTGGACTGAAGCTTTCTTT.

The CDR3 DNA reads as TGTGCCAGCAGTCGCAACAGGGGGTTTACCCCAGATACGCAGTATTTT. It yields the protein CASSRNRGFTPDTQYF. This chain uses TRBV11-1 with TRBJ2-3; the match to TRBD1 covers 8 bases. The CDR3 sequence is 16 residues long. The ends lost 6 bases at V and 4 bases at J; junction bases unmatched: 12. Germline CDR1 and CDR2: SGHAT and FQDESV (reference sequence).

CDR3 loop: CASSPTGSSYEQYF. CDR3 nucleotides: TGTGCCAGCTCACCGACAGGCAGCTCCTACGAGCAGTACTTC. V gene TRBV18 combines with J gene TRBJ2-7; D may be TRBD1 (6 bases). Germline V lookup: CDR1 KGHSH, CDR2 LQKENI. Trimming took 3 bases from V and 0 from J, leaving 9 bases between them. This CDR3 spans 14 amino acids.

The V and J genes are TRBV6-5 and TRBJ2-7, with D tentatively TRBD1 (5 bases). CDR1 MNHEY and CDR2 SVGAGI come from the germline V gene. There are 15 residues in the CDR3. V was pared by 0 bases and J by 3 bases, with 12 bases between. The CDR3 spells CASSYSNSGNYEQYF. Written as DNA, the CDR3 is TGTGCCAGCAGTTACTCGAATTCAGGGAACTACGAGCAGTACTTC.

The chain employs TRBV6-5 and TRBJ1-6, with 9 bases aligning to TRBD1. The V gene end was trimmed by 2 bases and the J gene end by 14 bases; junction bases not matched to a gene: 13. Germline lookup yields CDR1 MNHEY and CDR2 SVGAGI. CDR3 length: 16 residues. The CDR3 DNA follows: TGTGCCAGCAGTTACGCCTCCGGGACAGGGCTTTCTTCCCTCCACTTT. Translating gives CASSYASGTGLSSLHF.

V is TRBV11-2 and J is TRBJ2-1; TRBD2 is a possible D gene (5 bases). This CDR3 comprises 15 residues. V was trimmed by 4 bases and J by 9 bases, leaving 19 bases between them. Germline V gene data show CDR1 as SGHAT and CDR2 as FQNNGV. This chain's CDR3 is CASSSRRGEVGEQFF. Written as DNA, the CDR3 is TGTGCCAGCAGCTCACGACGGGGTGAGGTGGGTGAGCAGTTCTTC. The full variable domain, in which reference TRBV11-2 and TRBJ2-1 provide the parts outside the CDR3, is EAGVAQSPRYKIIEKRQSVAFWCNPISGHATLYWYQQILGQGPKLLIQFQNNGVVDDSQLPKDRFSAERLKGVDSTLKIQPAKLEDSAVYLCASSSRRGEVGEQFFGPGTRLTVL.

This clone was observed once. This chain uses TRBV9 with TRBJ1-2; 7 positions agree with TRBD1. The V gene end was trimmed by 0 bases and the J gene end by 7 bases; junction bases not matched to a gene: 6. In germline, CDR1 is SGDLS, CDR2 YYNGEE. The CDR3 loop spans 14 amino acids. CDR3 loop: CASSVDHRGGGYTF. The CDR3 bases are TGTGCCAGCAGCGTAGATCACAGGGGTGGTGGCTACACCTTC.

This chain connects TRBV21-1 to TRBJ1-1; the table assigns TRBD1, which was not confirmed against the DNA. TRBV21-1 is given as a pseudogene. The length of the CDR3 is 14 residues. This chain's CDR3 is CASSKVVVQVEAFF. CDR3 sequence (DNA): TGTGCCAGCAGCAAAGTCGTTGTTCAGGTTGAAGCTTTCTTT.

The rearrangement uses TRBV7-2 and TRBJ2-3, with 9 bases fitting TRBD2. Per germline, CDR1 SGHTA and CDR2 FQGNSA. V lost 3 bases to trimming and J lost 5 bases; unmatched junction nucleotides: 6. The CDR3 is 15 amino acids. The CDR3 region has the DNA TGTGCCAGCAGCTTTCGGCGGGGGGGCGGAGATACGCAGTATTTT. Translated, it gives CASSFRRGGGDTQYF.

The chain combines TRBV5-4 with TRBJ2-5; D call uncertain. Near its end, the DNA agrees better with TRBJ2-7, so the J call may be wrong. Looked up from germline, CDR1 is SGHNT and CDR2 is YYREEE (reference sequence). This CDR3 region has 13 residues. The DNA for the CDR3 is TGTGCCAGCAGCTTGGCCTTTGACTTCGAGCAGTACTTC. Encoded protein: CASSLAFDFEQYF.

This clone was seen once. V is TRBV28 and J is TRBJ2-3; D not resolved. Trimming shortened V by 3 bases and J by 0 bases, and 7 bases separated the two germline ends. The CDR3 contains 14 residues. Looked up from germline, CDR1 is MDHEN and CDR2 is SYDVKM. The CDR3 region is CASSLRASTDTQYF. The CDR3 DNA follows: TGTGCCAGCAGTTTGCGCGCGAGCACAGATACGCAGTATTTT.

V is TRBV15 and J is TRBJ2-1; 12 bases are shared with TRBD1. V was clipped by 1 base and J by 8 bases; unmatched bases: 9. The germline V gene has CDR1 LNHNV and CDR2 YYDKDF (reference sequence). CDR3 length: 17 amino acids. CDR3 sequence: CATSRGHPGQGAYEQFF. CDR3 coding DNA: TGTGCCACCAGCAGAGGGCATCCGGGACAGGGGGCCTATGAGCAGTTCTTC.

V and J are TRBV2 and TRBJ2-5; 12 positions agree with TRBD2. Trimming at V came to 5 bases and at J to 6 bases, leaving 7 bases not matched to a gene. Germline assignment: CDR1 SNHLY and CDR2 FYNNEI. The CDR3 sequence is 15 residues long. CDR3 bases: TGTGCCAGCAGTTATCTAGCGGGAGGGCTTAAGACCCAGTACTTC. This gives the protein CASSYLAGGLKTQYF.

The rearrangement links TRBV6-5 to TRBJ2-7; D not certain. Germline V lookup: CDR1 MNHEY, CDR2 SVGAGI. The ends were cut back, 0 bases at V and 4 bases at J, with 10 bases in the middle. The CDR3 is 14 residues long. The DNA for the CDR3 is TGTGCCAGCAGTTACTCCGTCGCCAGATACGAGCAGTACTTC. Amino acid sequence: CASSYSVARYEQYF.

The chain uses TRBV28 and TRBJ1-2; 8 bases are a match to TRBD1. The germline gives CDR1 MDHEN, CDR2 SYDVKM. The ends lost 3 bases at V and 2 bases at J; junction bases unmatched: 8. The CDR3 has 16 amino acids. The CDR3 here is CASSFFRQGSNYGYTF. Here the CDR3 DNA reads TGTGCCAGCAGTTTTTTCAGACAGGGGTCGAACTATGGCTACACCTTC.

CDR3: CASWHPGQLNTGELFF. In nucleotides, the CDR3 is TGTGCCAGCTGGCATCCGGGACAGCTTAACACCGGGGAGCTGTTTTTT. This chain links TRBV2 with TRBJ2-2, with TRBD1 identical over 7 bases. V shed 8 bases, J shed 2 bases, and the junction held 11 bases outside the gene matches. Looked up from germline, CDR1 is SNHLY and CDR2 is FYNNEI. This CDR3 spans 16 amino acids.

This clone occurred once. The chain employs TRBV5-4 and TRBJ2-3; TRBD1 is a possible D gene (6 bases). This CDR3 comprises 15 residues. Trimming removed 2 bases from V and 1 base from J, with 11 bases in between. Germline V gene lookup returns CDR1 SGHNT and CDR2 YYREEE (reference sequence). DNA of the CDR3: TGTGCCAGCAGCTTTGCTGGGGGCCGCACAGATACGCAGTATTTT. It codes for CASSFAGGRTDTQYF.

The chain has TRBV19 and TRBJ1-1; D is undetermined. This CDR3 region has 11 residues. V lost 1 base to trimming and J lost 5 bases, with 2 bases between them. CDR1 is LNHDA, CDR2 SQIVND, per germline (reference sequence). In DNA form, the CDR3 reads TGTGCCAGTAGTATAGCGACTGAAGCTTTCTTT. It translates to CASSIATEAFF.

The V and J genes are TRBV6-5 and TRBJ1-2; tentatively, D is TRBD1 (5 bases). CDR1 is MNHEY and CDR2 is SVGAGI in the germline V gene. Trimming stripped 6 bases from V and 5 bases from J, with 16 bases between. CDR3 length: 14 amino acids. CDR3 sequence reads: CASRGPREGYGYTF. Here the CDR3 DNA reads TGTGCCAGCAGGGGGCCCCGAGAAGGGTATGGCTACACCTTC.

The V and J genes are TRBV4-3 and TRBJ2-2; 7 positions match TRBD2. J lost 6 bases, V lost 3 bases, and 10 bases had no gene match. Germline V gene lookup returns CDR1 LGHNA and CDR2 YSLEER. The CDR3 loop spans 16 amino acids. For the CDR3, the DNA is TGCGCCAGCAGCCAGGCGGGGGACCACTTTCCCGGGGAGCTGTTTTTT. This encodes CASSQAGDHFPGELFF.

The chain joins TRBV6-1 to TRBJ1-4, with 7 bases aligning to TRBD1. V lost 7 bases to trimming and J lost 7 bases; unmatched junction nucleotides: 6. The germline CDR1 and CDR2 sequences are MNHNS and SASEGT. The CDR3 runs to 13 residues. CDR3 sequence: CASNRGEGEKLFF. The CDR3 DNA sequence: TGTGCCAGCAACAGGGGAGAGGGTGAAAAACTGTTTTTT.

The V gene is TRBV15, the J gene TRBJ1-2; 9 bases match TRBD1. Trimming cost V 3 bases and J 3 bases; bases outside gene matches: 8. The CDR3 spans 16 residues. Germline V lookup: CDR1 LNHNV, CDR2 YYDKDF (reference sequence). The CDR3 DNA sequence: TGTGCCACCAGCAGCCATGATACAGGGGGCTACTATGGCTACACCTTC. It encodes CATSSHDTGGYYGYTF.

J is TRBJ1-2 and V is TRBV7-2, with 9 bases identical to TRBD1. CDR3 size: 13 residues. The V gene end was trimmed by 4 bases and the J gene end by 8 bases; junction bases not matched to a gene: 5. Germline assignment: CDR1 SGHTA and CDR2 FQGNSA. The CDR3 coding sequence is TGTGCCAGCAGCTGGGACAGGGAAAGAGGCTACACCTTC. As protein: CASSWDRERGYTF.

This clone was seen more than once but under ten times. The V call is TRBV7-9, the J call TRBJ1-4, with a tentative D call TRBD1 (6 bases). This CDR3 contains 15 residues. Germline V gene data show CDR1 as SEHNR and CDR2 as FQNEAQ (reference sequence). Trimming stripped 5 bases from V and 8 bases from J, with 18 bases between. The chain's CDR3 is CASSRTETLGEKLFF. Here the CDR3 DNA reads TGTGCCAGCAGCCGGACAGAAACCCTTGGGGAAAAACTGTTTTTT.

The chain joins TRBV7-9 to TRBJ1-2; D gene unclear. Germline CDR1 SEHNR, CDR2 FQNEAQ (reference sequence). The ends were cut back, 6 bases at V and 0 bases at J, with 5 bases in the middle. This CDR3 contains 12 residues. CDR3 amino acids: CASSQANYGYTF. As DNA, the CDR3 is TGTGCCAGCAGTCAGGCTAACTATGGCTACACCTTC. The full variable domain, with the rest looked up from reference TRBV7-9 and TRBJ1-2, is DTGVSQNPRHKITKRGQNVTFRCDPISEHNRLYWYRQTLGQGPEFLTYFQNEAQLEKSRLLSDRFSAERPKGSFSTLEIQRTEQGDSAMYLCASSQANYGYTFGSGTRLTVV.

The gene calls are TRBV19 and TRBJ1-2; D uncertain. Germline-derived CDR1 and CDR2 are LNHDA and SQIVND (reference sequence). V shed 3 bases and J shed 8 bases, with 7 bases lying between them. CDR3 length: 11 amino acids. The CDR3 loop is CASSMGSGYTF. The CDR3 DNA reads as TGTGCCAGTAGTATGGGGAGCGGCTACACCTTC.

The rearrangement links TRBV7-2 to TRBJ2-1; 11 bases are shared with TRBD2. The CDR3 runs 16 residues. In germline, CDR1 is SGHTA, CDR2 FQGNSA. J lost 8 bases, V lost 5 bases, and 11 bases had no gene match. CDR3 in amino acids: CASSPGLAVAGHEQFF. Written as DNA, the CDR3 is TGTGCCAGCAGCCCGGGACTAGCGGTAGCCGGGCATGAGCAGTTCTTC. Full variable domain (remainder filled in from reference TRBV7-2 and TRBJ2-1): GAGVSQSPSNKVTEKGKDVELRCDPISGHTALYWYRQSLGQGLEFLIYFQGNSAPDKSGLPSDRFSAERTGGSVSTLTIQRTQQEDSAVYLCASSPGLAVAGHEQFFGPGTRLTVL.

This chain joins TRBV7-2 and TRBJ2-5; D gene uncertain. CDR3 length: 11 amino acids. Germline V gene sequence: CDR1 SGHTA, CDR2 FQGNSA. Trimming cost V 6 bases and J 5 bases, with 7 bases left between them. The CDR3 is CASSSRETQYF. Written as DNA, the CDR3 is TGTGCCAGCAGTTCCCGGGAGACCCAGTACTTC.

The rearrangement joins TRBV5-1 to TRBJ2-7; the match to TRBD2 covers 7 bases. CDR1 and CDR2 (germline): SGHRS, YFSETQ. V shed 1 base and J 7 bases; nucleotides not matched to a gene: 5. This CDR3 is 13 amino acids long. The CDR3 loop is CASSLSGEREQYF. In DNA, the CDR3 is TGCGCCAGCAGCTTGAGCGGGGAACGGGAGCAGTACTTC.